This T cell receptor (beta chain) comes out of a study of response to subunit inactivated influenza vaccine. Findings and caveats of the study: Seasonal influenza vaccination, on each occasion, was suggested by the authors to recruit few new T cells.

MiXCR was run by TCRdb on the RT-PCR reads, yielding one entry per CDR3 protein. The table has around 570,000 distinct CDR3 sequences, about 11% seen once. Comment on this clonotype: Its antigen is unidentified.

Trimming cost V 7 bases and J 1 base; bases outside gene matches: 12. The CDR3 contains 18 residues. The germline V gene encodes CDR1 LGHNA and CDR2 YNFKEQ. This sample was also put to use in a study of T cells expressing NK-cell markers. That source notes: Scientists made TCR beta cDNA using 5'RACE template switching with UMIs. The authors applied an anti-gamma-delta TCR antibody in several experiments, and it restricted sorting to alpha-beta TCR T cells. A range of roughly 1.0-8% of CD8+ T cells consisted of dominant NKG2C+ clonotypes in about six donors.

This rearrangement joins TRBV4-2 to TRBJ2-2; 10 bases match TRBD2. The sequencing here drew on PBMCs from blood, taken on the day of vaccination. The receptor was derived from a man aged 45 to 65 who received an inactivated influenza vaccine. The CDR3 DNA reads TGTGCCAGCACCGACAGATCCGGGACTAGCGAGAACACCGGGGAGCTGTTTTTT. Residues: CASTDRSGTSENTGELFF.